This is a list of T cell receptor beta chains from one sample in a study of spatial heterogeneity in lung cancer. TCRdb re-derived calls from the 5' RACE reads in MiXCR, one entry per CDR3 protein. This table has over 50,000 distinct CDR3 sequences, around 8.2% appearing once. The material was PBMCs, obtained at surgery. Receptors were obtained from a female donor with early-stage non-small cell lung cancer. Each CDR3 is given with its conserved first and last residue. A D gene is named only where the DNA matches it firmly. Not every row has a clone size; where given, it reads once, few, many or a size class.

cdr3_length: 14
clone_size: few
d_call: .
j_call: TRBJ1-5
v_call: TRBV5-1
cdr3_aa: CASSPGDSNQPQHF
cdr3_nt: TGCGCCAGCAGCCCAGGGGACAGCAATCAGCCCCAGCATTTT

cdr3_length: 15
clone_size: many
d_call: .
j_call: TRBJ2-1
v_call: TRBV20-1
cdr3_aa: CSARPTPGPYNEQFF
cdr3_nt: TGCAGTGCTAGACCGACTCCTGGCCCCTACAATGAGCAGTTCTTC

cdr3_length: 16
clone_size: many
d_call: TRBD2
j_call: TRBJ2-1
v_call: TRBV3-1
cdr3_aa: CASSSLAGSSYNEQFF
cdr3_nt: TGTGCCAGCAGTTCTCTAGCGGGGAGCTCCTACAATGAGCAGTTCTTC

cdr3_length: 16
clone_size: many
d_call: .
j_call: TRBJ2-7
v_call: TRBV9
cdr3_aa: CASSVDWDPRLYEQYF
cdr3_nt: TGTGCCAGCAGCGTAGATTGGGACCCGAGGCTCTACGAGCAGTACTTC

cdr3_length: 18
clone_size: few
d_call: .
j_call: TRBJ2-3
v_call: TRBV20-1
cdr3_aa: CSARKGGKVLKVGDTQYF
cdr3_nt: TGCAGTGCTAGGAAGGGAGGCAAGGTGCTAAAGGTCGGAGATACGCAGTATTTT

cdr3_length: 16
clone_size: .
d_call: TRBD2
j_call: TRBJ2-5
v_call: TRBV5-6
cdr3_aa: CASSLASGSRQETQYF
cdr3_nt: TGTGCCAGCAGCTTGGCAAGCGGGAGTCGGCAAGAGACCCAGTACTTC

cdr3_length: 14
clone_size: many
d_call: .
j_call: TRBJ1-5
v_call: TRBV27
cdr3_aa: CASSPRDSNQPQHF
cdr3_nt: TGTGCCAGCAGTCCCAGGGATAGCAATCAGCCCCAGCATTTT

cdr3_length: 13
clone_size: .
d_call: .
j_call: TRBJ1-4
v_call: TRBV6-6
cdr3_aa: CASTGQDNEKLFF
cdr3_nt: TGTGCCAGCACTGGGCAGGATAATGAAAAACTGTTTTTT

cdr3_length: 14
clone_size: .
d_call: .
j_call: TRBJ2-1
v_call: TRBV7-6
cdr3_aa: CASSFSGAYNEQFF
cdr3_nt: TGTGCCAGCAGCTTTAGCGGCGCTTACAATGAGCAGTTCTTC

cdr3_length: 15
clone_size: few
d_call: .
j_call: TRBJ1-6
v_call: TRBV19
cdr3_aa: CASSMFKGDNSPLHF
cdr3_nt: TGTGCCAGTAGTATGTTTAAGGGGGATAATTCACCCCTCCACTTT

cdr3_length: 13
clone_size: many
d_call: .
j_call: TRBJ1-1
v_call: TRBV10-3
cdr3_aa: CAISGTGSTEAFF
cdr3_nt: TGTGCCATCAGTGGAACAGGGAGCACTGAAGCTTTCTTT

cdr3_length: 13
clone_size: many
d_call: TRBD2
j_call: TRBJ2-4
v_call: TRBV7-3
cdr3_aa: CASSLREGDIQYF
cdr3_nt: TGTGCCAGCAGCTTAAGGGAGGGAGACATTCAGTACTTC

cdr3_length: 14
clone_size: .
d_call: TRBD1
j_call: TRBJ1-4
v_call: TRBV30
cdr3_aa: CAWKLQGTNEKLFF
cdr3_nt: TGTGCCTGGAAGCTACAGGGGACGAATGAAAAACTGTTTTTT

cdr3_length: 13
clone_size: many
d_call: .
j_call: TRBJ2-5
v_call: TRBV6-6
cdr3_aa: CASSYPGTETQYF
cdr3_nt: TGTGCCAGCAGTTATCCGGGGACGGAGACCCAGTACTTC

cdr3_length: 16
clone_size: few
d_call: TRBD1
j_call: TRBJ2-1
v_call: TRBV5-6
cdr3_aa: CASSLVPGTGYNEQFF
cdr3_nt: TGTGCCAGCAGCTTGGTTCCTGGGACAGGGTACAATGAGCAGTTCTTC

cdr3_length: 16
clone_size: many
d_call: TRBD1
j_call: TRBJ1-1
v_call: TRBV12-3/TRBV12-4
cdr3_aa: CASSLGQIAINTEAFF
cdr3_nt: TGTGCCAGCAGTTTGGGACAGATCGCTATCAACACTGAAGCTTTCTTT

cdr3_length: 12
clone_size: many
d_call: TRBD2
j_call: TRBJ2-3
v_call: TRBV20-1
cdr3_aa: CSALAETDTQYF
cdr3_nt: TGCAGTGCACTAGCGGAAACAGATACGCAGTATTTT